This is a list of T cell receptor beta chains from one sample in a study of tumor and adjacent non-tumor tissue in lung cancer. TCRdb re-called the multiplex PCR reads with MiXCR, one entry per CDR3 protein. The sample has roughly 200,000 distinct CDR3 sequences; 71% are singletons. Sequencing input: lung tumor tissue. All receptors derive from a man between 60 and 75 years old with non-small cell lung cancer. Each CDR3 is given with its conserved first and last residue. The D gene is left open where the match is weak. Size is omitted from some rows. Given values are once, few, many or a class for expanded clones.

CDR3aa	CDR3nt	d_gene	abundance	v_gene	j_gene
CSARRVGRGGYEQYF	TGCAGTGCTAGGAGGGTCGGGAGGGGGGGTTACGAGCAGTACTTC	TRBD2	-	TRBV20-1	TRBJ2-7
CASSQGTSSYEQYF	TGTGCCAGCAGCCAAGGGACTAGCTCCTACGAGCAGTACTTC	TRBD2	medium-sized	TRBV4-2	TRBJ2-7
CAGSLNPEKLFF	TGTGCGGGCAGTTTAAACCCCGAAAAACTGTTTTTT	-	-	TRBV12-3/TRBV12-4	TRBJ1-4
CASSLQGGSGYTIYF	TGTGCCAGCAGTTTACAGGGAGGGTCTGGATACACCATATATTTT	-	-	TRBV12-3/TRBV12-4	TRBJ1-3
CPCSFGENTEAFF	TGTCCCTGCAGCTTTGGGGAGAACACTGAAGCTTTCTTT	-	-	TRBV11-3	TRBJ1-1
CASSQETGGGSNHGYTF	TGTGCCAGCAGCCAAGAGACAGGAGGGGGCTCTAACCATGGCTACACATTC	TRBD1	-	TRBV4-2	TRBJ1-2
CAIRTTSGGATDTQYF	TGTGCCATCAGGACTACCAGCGGGGGGGCCACAGATACGCAGTATTTT	TRBD2	-	TRBV10-3	TRBJ2-3
CVSSLEGADTQYF	TGTGTCAGCAGCTTGGAGGGGGCGGATACGCAGTATTTT	-	once	TRBV5-4	TRBJ2-3
CSVVTPGLAGGVSSYNEQFF	TGCAGTGTTGTGACTCCGGGACTAGCGGGGGGGGTTAGCTCCTACAATGAGCAGTTCTTC	TRBD2	few	TRBV20-1	TRBJ2-1
CASDNWGVTRYEQYF	TGTGCCAGCGACAATTGGGGAGTCACTCGTTACGAGCAGTACTTC	-	-	TRBV6-5	TRBJ2-7
CASSFEGSSSYNEQFF	TGTGCCAGCAGCTTTGAGGGATCGAGCTCCTACAATGAGCAGTTCTTC	-	-	TRBV11-3	TRBJ2-1
CASSFQGQPQHF	TGTGCCAGCAGTTTCCAGGGTCAGCCCCAGCATTTT	-	-	TRBV6-2/TRBV6-3	TRBJ1-5
CANSSEVGTWNSPLHF	TGTGCCAACAGCTCCGAGGTCGGGACCTGGAATTCACCCCTCCACTTT	-	-	TRBV11-2	TRBJ1-6
CASRLAGVDSQYF	TGTGCCAGCAGATTAGCGGGGGTGGATTCGCAGTACTTT	TRBD2	-	TRBV11-3	TRBJ2-3
CASSYTLGTENYGYTF	TGTGCCAGCAGTTACACTCTGGGGACCGAGAACTATGGCTACACCTTC	-	-	TRBV6-2/TRBV6-3	TRBJ1-2
CASSYEEYEQYF	TGTGCCAGCAGTTACGAGGAATACGAGCAGTACTTC	-	-	TRBV6-2/TRBV6-3	TRBJ2-7
CAISAGTGFGDTQYF	TGTGCCATCAGTGCAGGGACAGGCTTTGGAGATACGCAGTATTTT	TRBD1	-	TRBV6-1	TRBJ2-3
CASSLEWGGEQFF	TGTGCCAGCAGCTTAGAGTGGGGGGGTGAGCAGTTCTTC	TRBD2	-	TRBV7-8	TRBJ2-1
CSTVGTRRYEQYF	TGCAGTACTGTCGGTACACGGCGCTACGAGCAGTACTTC	-	-	TRBV20-1	TRBJ2-7
CASSQGASGGTGELFF	TGTGCCAGCAGCCAAGGCGCTAGCGGGGGAACCGGGGAGCTGTTTTTT	TRBD2	-	TRBV4-2	TRBJ2-2
CASSFSSVAMGSRQETHYF	-	-	-	TRBV12-3/TRBV12-4	TRBJ2-5
CSAGQPYEHNF	TGCAGTGCGGGACAGCCTTACGAGCATAACTTC	TRBD1	-	TRBV20-1	TRBJ2-7
CSASSKTQYF	TGCAGTGCTAGCTCAAAAACCCAGTACTTC	-	-	TRBV20-1	TRBJ2-5
CSARGELDYGYTF	TGCAGCGCTCGAGGGGAATTAGACTATGGCTACACCTTC	-	-	TRBV29-1	TRBJ1-2
CSASDGHPQETQYF	TGCAGTGCTAGTGATGGTCACCCCCAAGAGACCCAGTACTTC	-	-	TRBV20-1	TRBJ2-5